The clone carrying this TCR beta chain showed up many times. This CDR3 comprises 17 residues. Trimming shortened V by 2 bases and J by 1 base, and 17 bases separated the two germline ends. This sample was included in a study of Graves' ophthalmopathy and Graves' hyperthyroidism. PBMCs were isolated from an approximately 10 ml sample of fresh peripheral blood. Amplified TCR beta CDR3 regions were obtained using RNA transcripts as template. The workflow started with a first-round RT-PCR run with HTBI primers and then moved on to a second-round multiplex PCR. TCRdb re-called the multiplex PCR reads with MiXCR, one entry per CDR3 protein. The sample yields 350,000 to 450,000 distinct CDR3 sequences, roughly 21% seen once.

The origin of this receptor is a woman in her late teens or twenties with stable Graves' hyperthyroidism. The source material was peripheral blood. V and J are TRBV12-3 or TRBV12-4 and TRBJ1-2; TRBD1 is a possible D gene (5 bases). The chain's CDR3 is CASSLFPGRGGNYGYTF. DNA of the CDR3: TGTGCCAGCAGTTTATTTCCTGGGAGGGGCGGTAACTATGGCTACACCTTC.